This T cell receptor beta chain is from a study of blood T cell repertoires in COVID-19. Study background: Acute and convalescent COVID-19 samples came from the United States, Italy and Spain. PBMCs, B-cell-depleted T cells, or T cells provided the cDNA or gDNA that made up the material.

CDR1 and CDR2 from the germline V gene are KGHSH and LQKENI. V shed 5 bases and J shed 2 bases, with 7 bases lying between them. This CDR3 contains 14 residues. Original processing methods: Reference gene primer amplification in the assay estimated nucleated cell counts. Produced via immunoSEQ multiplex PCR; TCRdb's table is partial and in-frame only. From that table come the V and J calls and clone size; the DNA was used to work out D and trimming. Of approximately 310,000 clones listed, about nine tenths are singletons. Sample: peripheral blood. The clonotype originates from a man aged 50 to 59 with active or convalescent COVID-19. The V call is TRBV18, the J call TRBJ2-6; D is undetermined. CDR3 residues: CASSSDAGANVLTF. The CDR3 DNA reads TGTGCCAGCTCAAGCGACGCTGGGGCCAACGTCCTGACTTTC.